Sequencing of this T cell receptor beta chain was carried out in a study of OX40 agonist ivuxolimab in advanced cancers. In its sample, this clone was seen a few times. Germline CDR1 is SGHNT and CDR2 is YYREEE (reference sequence). There are 13 residues in the CDR3. J lost 5 bases, V lost 4 bases, and 3 bases had no gene match. Clones were sequenced by immunoSEQ multiplex PCR, and TCRdb holds only the in-frame ones, with some missing. The sample has some 48,000 clones, around 90% seen once. This receptor was identified in an adult with an advanced solid tumor such as melanoma, head and neck, liver or kidney cancer. The chain recombines TRBV5-4 with TRBJ1-5, with TRBD1 identical over 7 bases. Sequences were derived from CD4+ or CD8+ T cells sorted from blood, sampled in a trial of the OX40 agonist ivuxolimab. CDR3: CASSPGQYQPQHF. The CDR3 DNA is TGTGCCAGCAGCCCGGGACAGTATCAGCCCCAGCATTTT.